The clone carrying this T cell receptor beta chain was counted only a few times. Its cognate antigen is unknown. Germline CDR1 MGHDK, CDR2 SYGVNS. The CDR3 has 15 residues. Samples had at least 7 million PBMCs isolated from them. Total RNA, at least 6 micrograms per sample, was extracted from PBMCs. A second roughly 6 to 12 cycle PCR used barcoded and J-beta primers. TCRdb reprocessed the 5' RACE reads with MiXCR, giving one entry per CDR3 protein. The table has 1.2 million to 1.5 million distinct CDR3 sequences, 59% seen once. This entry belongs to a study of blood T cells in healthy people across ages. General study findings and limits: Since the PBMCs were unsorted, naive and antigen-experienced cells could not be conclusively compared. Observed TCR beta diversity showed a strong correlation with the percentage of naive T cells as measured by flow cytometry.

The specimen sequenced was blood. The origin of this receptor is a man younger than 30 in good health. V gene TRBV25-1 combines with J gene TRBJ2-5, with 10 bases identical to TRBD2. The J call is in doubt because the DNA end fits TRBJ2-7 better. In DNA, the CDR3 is TGTGCCAGCAGTCAAGGGGCTAGCGGGAGCCACGAGCAGTACTTC. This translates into CASSQGASGSHEQYF.